This is a list of T cell receptor beta chains from one sample in a study of blood T cells in healthy people across ages. Using its own MiXCR run on the 5' RACE reads, TCRdb lists one record per CDR3 protein. The table includes about 800,000 distinct CDR3 sequences, roughly 50% detected once. Sequencing was carried out using blood. The source of these receptors is a man younger than 40 in good health. CDR3s include the opening cysteine and the closing phenylalanine or tryptophan. A D gene is named only where the DNA matches it firmly. Clone size is given for some rows only: seen once, a few or many times, or a class if the clone is expanded.

V gene,clone size,J gene,D gene,CDR3 DNA,CDR3 protein
TRBV3-1,few,TRBJ2-3,TRBD1,TGTGCCAGCAGCCAAACAGGGGCGCAGTATTTT,CASSQTGAQYF
TRBV29-1,.,TRBJ2-7,TRBD1,TGCAGCGTTGCGCCGGGACAGAAACCCTACGAGCAGTACTTC,CSVAPGQKPYEQYF
TRBV20-1,few,TRBJ2-7,TRBD2,TGCAGTGCCCCTAGAAGCGGGAGGGCCCAGCAGTACTTC,CSAPRSGRAQQYF
TRBV24-1,.,TRBJ2-3,.,TGTGCCACCAGTGATCCCTCCCCGGACAGTTACGATACGCAGTATTTT,CATSDPSPDSYDTQYF
TRBV12-3/TRBV12-4,.,TRBJ2-7,.,TGTGCCAGCAGTTTAGGTAGGACCCTCGGCGACGAGCAGTACTTC,CASSLGRTLGDEQYF
TRBV12-3/TRBV12-4,.,TRBJ1-1,.,TGTGCCAGCAGTTTACGTGGCCTTGAAGCTTTCTTT,CASSLRGLEAFF
TRBV12-3/TRBV12-4,.,TRBJ2-7,.,TGTGCCAGCACCATGACAGTGCTCCGACCCTACGAGCAGTACTTC,CASTMTVLRPYEQYF
TRBV7-2,few,TRBJ2-7,.,TGTGCCAGCAGCTCTCAATGGGGCAGGGTTTCCTACGAGCAGTACTTC,CASSSQWGRVSYEQYF
TRBV18,.,TRBJ1-1,.,TGTGCCAGCTCACCACGGGTTGGCGGGGGAGAAGCTTTCTTT,CASSPRVGGGEAFF
TRBV4-1,.,TRBJ2-5,.,TGCGCCAGCAGCCAAGAAGACGGCAGACCAGGGACCCAGTACTTC,CASSQEDGRPGTQYF
TRBV7-2,.,TRBJ2-1,TRBD2,TGTGCCAGCAGCTCCTCGAGCGGGAGTAATGAGCAGTTCTTC,CASSSSSGSNEQFF
TRBV29-1,.,TRBJ1-4,TRBD1,TGCAGCGGGACAGGGGGAAACGAAAAACTGTTTTTT,CSGTGGNEKLFF
TRBV29-1,.,TRBJ2-1,TRBD2,TGCAGCGTTGGAGTAGCGGGGGGGGGGCAGTTCTTC,CSVGVAGGGQFF
TRBV4-2,.,TRBJ2-5,TRBD1,TGTGCCAGCAGCCTCGAGGGGGCGGTATGGGAGACCCAGTACTTC,CASSLEGAVWETQYF
TRBV6-1,.,TRBJ2-3,TRBD2,TGTGCCAGCAGTGAAGAGACTAGCGGGAGGGATACGCAGTATTTT,CASSEETSGRDTQYF
TRBV2,few,TRBJ2-1,TRBD2,TGTGCCAGCAGTGAAGCGGTATTAGGCAAGGTTGGGACTAGCGATGAGCAGTTCTTC,CASSEAVLGKVGTSDEQFF
TRBV7-2,.,TRBJ1-2,TRBD1,TGTGCCAGCAGCTTCGGGGACAGCCGTCGGGGCTACACCTTC,CASSFGDSRRGYTF
TRBV20-1,.,TRBJ1-6,.,TGCAGTGCTAGAGTTGGGCCCAATTCACCCCTCCACTTT,CSARVGPNSPLHF
TRBV5-1,.,TRBJ2-6,.,TGCGCCAGCAGCTTGGATCTACACCCTGGGGCCAACGTCCTGACTTTC,CASSLDLHPGANVLTF
TRBV27,.,TRBJ2-1,.,TGTACCAGCAGTTTATTAGGGCGGCATGGGAATGAGCAGTTCTTC,CTSSLLGRHGNEQFF
TRBV27,.,TRBJ2-3,.,TGTGCCAGCTACGACAGTGGGGGCTTGGATACGCAGTATTTT,CASYDSGGLDTQYF
TRBV7-2,.,TRBJ2-3,.,TGTGCCAGCAGCCATGCTGTAGACACAGATACGCAGTATTTT,CASSHAVDTDTQYF
TRBV10-3,.,TRBJ2-7,TRBD1,TGTGCCATCAGTGGGGGACAGGGGAACGAGCAGTACTTC,CAISGGQGNEQYF
TRBV7-2,few,TRBJ2-4,.,TGTGCCAGCAGCACTAGGGCGGTTGGCATTCAGTACTTC,CASSTRAVGIQYF
TRBV10-3,.,TRBJ2-1,TRBD2,TGTGCCATCAGTGATTGGACTAGCGGTGATGAGCAGTTCTTC,CAISDWTSGDEQFF
TRBV5-1,.,TRBJ2-6,.,TGCGCCAGCAATTTGTCCCCGGTATCTGGGGCCAACGTCCTGACTTTC,CASNLSPVSGANVLTF
TRBV4-1,.,TRBJ2-7,.,TGCGCCAGCAGCCAAGCGGCGGAAGGCTCCTACGAGCAGTACTTC,CASSQAAEGSYEQYF